This TCR beta chain appears in the sequencing data of a study of CD8 T cells in ankylosing spondylitis. Study-wide results and caveats: Relatively scarce in peripheral blood, disease-linked clones were CD8+. About 8 highly homologous variants made up a TCR beta motif that seemed to typify ankylosing spondylitis blood.

Trimming cost V 4 bases and J 4 bases; bases outside gene matches: 4. The CDR3 extends over 14 amino acids. The V gene's germline CDR1 is SGHDT and CDR2 YYEEEE. As concerns this clonotype: What it recognizes is unknown.

MiXCR was run by TCRdb on the 5' RACE reads, yielding one entry per CDR3 protein. This table has 150,000 to 200,000 distinct CDR3 sequences, more than 10% appearing once. The clonotype comes from a male donor with ankylosing spondylitis or in good health (not recorded which). The V and J genes are TRBV5-6 and TRBJ2-7; 11 bases line up with TRBD1. The sample comprised blood, either unsorted or a sorted T cell fraction (not recorded which). The DNA of the CDR3 is TGTGCCAGCAGCCGGACAGGGGGCAATTACGAGCAGTACTTC. Translating it yields CASSRTGGNYEQYF.